Listed here are 12 T cell receptor beta chains from one sample, sequenced in a study of technical replicates of blood from a few donors. The assay was immunoSEQ multiplex PCR, and TCRdb's table has in-frame clones only and misses some. Among tens of thousands of clones listed, roughly 89% were seen once. The sample taken for sequencing was T cells isolated from PBMCs. The receptors here all came from a human donor in good health.

This clone was recorded only once. The genes are TRBV6-5 and TRBJ2-3; 11 nucleotides line up with TRBD2. V dropped 0 bases and J dropped 7; count of bases not matched to a gene: 6. Germline assignment: CDR1 MNHEY and CDR2 SVGAGI. The CDR3 contains 16 residues. The CDR3, as DNA: TGTGCCAGCAGTTACTCCACTAGCGGGAGTCTAAATACGCAGTATTTT. It encodes CASSYSTSGSLNTQYF.

The gene calls are TRBV12-5 and TRBJ1-1, with D perhaps matching TRBD1 (5 bases). Trimming took 1 base from V and 6 from J, leaving 6 bases between them. The CDR3 sequence is 12 residues long. Germline V gene sequence: CDR1 LGHNT, CDR2 FRNRAP. The CDR3 region is CASGLGGAEAFF. Here the CDR3 DNA reads TGTGCTAGTGGTTTGGGGGGGGCTGAAGCTTTCTTT.

This chain links TRBV6-1 with TRBJ2-7; TRBD2 agrees at 13 bases. This CDR3 is built from 18 residues. After removal of 4 bases from V and 2 bases from J, the junction contained 11 bases not matched to a gene. Germline assignment: CDR1 MNHNS and CDR2 SASEGT. CDR3 sequence reads: CASSGSGLAGEYAYEQYF. The CDR3 DNA sequence: TGTGCCAGCAGTGGCAGTGGACTAGCGGGAGAATATGCCTACGAGCAGTACTTC.

The rearrangement joins TRBV6-1 to TRBJ2-7; no clear D. Per germline, CDR1 MNHNS and CDR2 SASEGT. The CDR3 is made up of 12 amino acids. With 6 bases removed from V and 1 base from J, the gap between germline ends came to 7 bases. The CDR3: CASRAPSYEQYF. The CDR3 region has the DNA TGTGCCAGCAGGGCCCCTTCCTACGAGCAGTACTTC.

CDR3 protein: CASSDGQSNQPQHF. Here the CDR3 DNA reads TGTGCCAGCAGTGATGGCCAGAGCAATCAGCCCCAGCATTTT. The chain employs TRBV2 and TRBJ1-5; D unresolved. The length of the CDR3 is 14 residues. Trimming took off 3 bases at V and 1 base at J, with 7 bases between the two ends. The germline V gene has CDR1 SNHLY and CDR2 FYNNEI.

The chain employs TRBV5-1 and TRBJ1-1, with a tentative D call TRBD1 (5 bases). V gave up 4 bases and J gave up 3 bases, with 10 bases separating them. This CDR3 has 13 residues. Germline lookup yields CDR1 SGHRS and CDR2 YFSETQ. CDR3 in amino acids: CASSPGGDTEAFF. The CDR3 DNA sequence: TGCGCCAGCAGCCCGGGAGGGGACACTGAAGCTTTCTTT.

The chain couples TRBV11-3 to TRBJ2-6; 7 bases line up with TRBD2. From germline, CDR1 is SGHNT and CDR2 YENEEA. V was pared by 1 base and J by 0 bases, with 12 bases of the junction left unmatched. This CDR3 has 20 amino acids. CDR3 nucleotides: TGTGCCAGCAGCTTAGTAAGAGCGGGAAACCCCCTCTCTGGGGCCAACGTCCTGACTTTC. Its translation: CASSLVRAGNPLSGANVLTF. Filled out from reference TRBV11-3 and TRBJ2-6, the complete variable domain reads EAGVVQSPRYKIIEKKQPVAFWCNPISGHNTLYWYLQNLGQGPELLIRYENEEAVDDSQLPKDRFSAERLKGVDSTLKIQPAELGDSAVYLCASSLVRAGNPLSGANVLTFGAGSRLTVL.

V and J are TRBV7-9 and TRBJ2-7; maybe TRBD1 (6 bases). Germline V gene sequence: CDR1 SEHNR, CDR2 FQNEAQ (reference sequence). The CDR3 has 16 amino acids. V was trimmed by 4 bases and J by 5 bases, leaving 21 bases between them. CDR3 amino acids: CASSWHAGEGPNEQYF. The CDR3 DNA reads as TGTGCCAGCAGCTGGCACGCAGGGGAAGGCCCGAACGAGCAGTACTTC.

On this clone: Other DNA variants within this sample encode the same CDR3. The chain uses TRBV29-1 and TRBJ1-2; the match to TRBD1 covers 7 bases. This CDR3 comprises 14 residues. V was clipped by 1 base and J by 1 base; unmatched bases: 3. CDR1 and CDR2 from the germline V gene are SQVTM and ANQGSEA. DNA for the CDR3: TGCAGCGTTGAAGGTAGGGGGCGTAACTATGGCTACACCTTC. It specifies CSVEGRGRNYGYTF.

J is TRBJ2-5 and V is TRBV2; no clear D gene. Germline-derived CDR1 and CDR2 are SNHLY and FYNNEI. Trimming removed 7 bases from V and 1 base from J, with 10 bases in between. This CDR3 has 13 amino acids. CDR3 residues: CASNTISQETQYF. The CDR3 DNA reads TGTGCCAGCAACACTATCTCCCAAGAGACCCAGTACTTC.

The chain couples TRBV14 to TRBJ2-3; TRBD1 is a possible D gene (6 bases). The CDR3 has 13 amino acids. Germline V gene data show CDR1 as SGHDN and CDR2 as FVKESK. V shed 6 bases and J shed 1 base, with 8 bases lying between them. The CDR3 loop is CASSRQGTDTQYF. CDR3 nucleotide sequence: TGTGCCAGCAGTAGACAGGGCACAGATACGCAGTATTTT.

This clone was seen a few times. The chain couples TRBV20-1 to TRBJ2-3; TRBD2 might be the D (6 bases). This CDR3 has 10 amino acids. CDR1 is DFQATT, CDR2 SNEGSKA, per germline (reference sequence). V dropped 5 bases and J dropped 6 bases, with 6 bases sitting between them. This CDR3 is CSALADTQYF. CDR3 nucleotide sequence: TGCAGTGCTCTAGCGGATACGCAGTATTTT.